This T cell receptor (beta chain) is from a study of cytomegalovirus exposure and HLA in healthy donors. Study-wide results and caveats: When analyzed later, a missense DCLRE1C variant was found to be linked to TCR beta V- and J-gene trimming. Later, an analysis showed that TCR beta chains associated with HLA were more clonally expanded than others that were equally common. DRB1 had the most TCR associations and HLA-C the fewest, a later analysis found, with rates varying by HLA locus.

The CDR3 has 13 residues. Looked up from germline, CDR1 is ENHRY and CDR2 is SYGVKD. Trimming pared 6 bases from V and 3 bases from J, leaving 11 bases between. Amplification used 60 Vbeta primers and 13 Jbeta primers. Clones were sequenced by immunoSEQ multiplex PCR, and TCRdb holds only the in-frame ones, with some missing. The sample gives about 280,000 clones, approximately 90% of which show up once; around 2.1% is in the top ten. In regard to this clone: Its antigen is not identified.

Sequencing used PBMCs. The sequence came from a woman younger than 30 in good health and CMV-seronegative. The chain links TRBV10-3 to TRBJ1-2; D may be TRBD1 (6 bases). CDR3 nucleotide sequence: TGTGCCATCAGCTCTGCAGGGGACTATGGCTACACCTTC. Protein sequence: CAISSAGDYGYTF.